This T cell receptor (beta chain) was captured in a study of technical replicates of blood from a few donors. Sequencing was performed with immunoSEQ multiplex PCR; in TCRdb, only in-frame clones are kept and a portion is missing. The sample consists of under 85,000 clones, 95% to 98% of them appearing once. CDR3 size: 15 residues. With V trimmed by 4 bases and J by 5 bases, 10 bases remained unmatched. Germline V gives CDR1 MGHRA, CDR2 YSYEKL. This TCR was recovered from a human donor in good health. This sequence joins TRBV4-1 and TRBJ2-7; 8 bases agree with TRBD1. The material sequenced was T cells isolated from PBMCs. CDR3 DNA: TGCGCCAGCAGCCCACAGGGGACAGGTCTGGACGAGCAGTACTTC. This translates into CASSPQGTGLDEQYF.